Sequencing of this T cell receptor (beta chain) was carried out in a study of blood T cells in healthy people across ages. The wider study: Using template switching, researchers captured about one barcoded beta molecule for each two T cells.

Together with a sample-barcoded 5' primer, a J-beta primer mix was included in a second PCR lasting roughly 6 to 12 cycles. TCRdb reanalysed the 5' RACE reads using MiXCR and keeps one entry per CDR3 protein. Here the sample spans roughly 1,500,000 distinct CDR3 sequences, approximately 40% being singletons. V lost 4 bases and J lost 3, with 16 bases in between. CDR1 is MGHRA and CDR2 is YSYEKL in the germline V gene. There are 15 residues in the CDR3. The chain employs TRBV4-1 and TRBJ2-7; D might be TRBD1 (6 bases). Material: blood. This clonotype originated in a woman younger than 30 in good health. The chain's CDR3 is CASSPGTRTDYEQYF. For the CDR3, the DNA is TGCGCCAGCAGCCCGGGAACTCGGACAGACTACGAGCAGTACTTC.